The 5 T cell receptor beta chains presented below share a single source sample, sequenced in a study of cytomegalovirus exposure and HLA in healthy donors. PCR was performed using 60 Vbeta and 13 Jbeta primers. Generated by immunoSEQ multiplex PCR, the TCRdb table keeps only in-frame clones and is missing some. This repertoire includes some 72,000 clones. Material for sequencing was PBMCs. Receptors originate from a boy younger than 18 in good health and CMV-seronegative.

This chain uses TRBV5-6 with TRBJ2-3, with 7 bases lining up with TRBD2. The CDR3 length is 14 residues. The junction had 5 bases not matched to a gene; V was cut back by 2 bases and J by 5 bases. Germline lookup yields CDR1 SGHDT and CDR2 YYEEEE. CDR3: CASSFGGFRDTQYF. The CDR3 nucleotides are TGTGCCAGCAGCTTCGGGGGGTTTAGAGATACGCAGTATTTT.

This sequence joins TRBV19 and TRBJ1-2; D gene ambiguous. The CDR3 is 12 amino acids. The germline CDR1 and CDR2 sequences are LNHDA and SQIVND (reference sequence). The ends were cut back, 10 bases at V and 1 base at J, with 10 bases in the middle. CDR3 residues: CATRVGNYGYTF. The CDR3, as DNA: TGTGCCACTCGGGTGGGTAACTATGGCTACACCTTC. Filled out from reference TRBV19 and TRBJ1-2, the complete variable domain reads DGGITQSPKYLFRKEGQNVTLSCEQNLNHDAMYWYRQDPGQGLRLIYYSQIVNDFQKGDIAEGYSVSREKKESFPLTVTSAQKNPTAFYLCATRVGNYGYTFGSGTRLTVV.

The CDR3 nucleotides are TGTGCCAGTAGTATCCAGACCACTCAAGAGGGTGGCTACACCTTC. Protein product: CASSIQTTQEGGYTF. The rearrangement uses TRBV19 and TRBJ1-2; no definite D call. V was clipped by 3 bases and J by 7 bases, with 18 bases between them. Germline CDR1 is LNHDA and CDR2 is SQIVND (reference sequence). This CDR3 is built from 15 residues.

This CDR3 reads CASSLTGEVKAFF. CDR3 nucleotide sequence: TGTGCCAGCAGCTTAACCGGGGAGGTTAAAGCTTTCTTT. The gene calls are TRBV7-2 and TRBJ1-1; D not resolved. V was clipped by 2 bases and J by 9 bases, with 13 bases between them. Germline CDR1 SGHTA, CDR2 FQGNSA. The length of the CDR3 is 13 residues. Drawing the rest from reference TRBV7-2 and TRBJ1-1, the complete variable domain is GAGVSQSPSNKVTEKGKDVELRCDPISGHTALYWYRQSLGQGLEFLIYFQGNSAPDKSGLPSDRFSAERTGGSVSTLTIQRTQQEDSAVYLCASSLTGEVKAFFGQGTRLTVV.

The V gene is TRBV4-1, the J gene TRBJ2-7; TRBD2 agrees at 7 bases. The CDR3 has 13 amino acids. Trimming cost V 4 bases and J 5 bases; bases outside gene matches: 5. Germline V CDR1 and CDR2: MGHRA, YSYEKL. CDR3 amino acids: CASSPPSGDEQYF. Here the CDR3 DNA reads TGCGCCAGCAGCCCCCCCAGCGGGGACGAGCAGTACTTC.